A single sample gave rise to the 14 T cell receptor beta chains below, sequenced in a study of T-cell memory formation after mild COVID-19. TCRdb recomputed calls from the 5' RACE reads with MiXCR, one row per CDR3 protein. In the table there are approximately 290,000 distinct CDR3 sequences, roughly 8.2% of which are singletons. Specimen: PBMCs or a T cell subset sorted from them (not recorded which). Receptors originate from a man younger than 35 who had mild COVID-19 (a few samples of this study predate the infection). Cell type and time point are not known.

This clonotype was seen many times. V usage is TRBV12-3 or TRBV12-4 and J usage is TRBJ2-2; 7 bases line up with TRBD1. Losses at the gene ends were 6 bases for V and 7 bases for J; bases not matched to a gene: 14. The CDR3 sequence is 16 residues long. CDR3 sequence (DNA): TGTGCCAGCAGCCCCCGAGAGGGGGCCTTCGGCGGGGAGCTGTTTTTT. The encoded protein is CASSPREGAFGGELFF.

This clonotype was counted only a few times. The CDR3 sequence is CASSRSNGFYGYTF. CDR3 DNA sequence: TGCGCCAGCAGCCGGAGTAACGGATTCTATGGCTACACCTTC. This sequence joins TRBV5-1 and TRBJ1-2; D is uncertain. V lost 4 bases, J lost 4 bases, and 14 bases lay in between. Germline V gene data show CDR1 as SGHRS and CDR2 as YFSETQ. This CDR3 contains 14 residues. The full variable domain, rest sourced from reference TRBV5-1 and TRBJ1-2, is KAGVTQTPRYLIKTRGQQVTLSCSPISGHRSVSWYQQTPGQGLQFLFEYFSETQRNKGNFPGRFSGRQFSNSRSEMNVSTLELGDSALYLCASSRSNGFYGYTFGSGTRLTVV.

This clonotype was counted only a few times. The chain is built from TRBV7-9 and TRBJ1-2, with D hard to call. Trimming removed 2 bases at V and 0 bases at J, with 10 bases between. Germline CDR1 is SEHNR and CDR2 is FQNEAQ (reference sequence). This CDR3 is 15 amino acids long. The CDR3 bases are TGTGCCAGCAGCTTATTCGGCAGAACTAACTATGGCTACACCTTC. It yields the protein CASSLFGRTNYGYTF.

This clonotype showed up many times. The chain has TRBV7-2 and TRBJ1-5, with D possibly TRBD1 on 6 matching bases. Trimming removed 4 bases at V and 4 bases at J, with 11 bases between. Germline CDR1 reads SGHTA; CDR2 reads FQGNSA. CDR3 size: 14 residues. The CDR3 is CASSSDRRNQPQHF. For the CDR3, the DNA is TGTGCCAGCAGCTCGGACAGAAGAAATCAGCCCCAGCATTTT.

The table lists this clonotype with a few counts. V gene TRBV6-2 or TRBV6-3 combines with J gene TRBJ2-3, with 8 bases that match TRBD2. The germline CDR1 and CDR2 sequences are MNHEY and SVGEGT. The length of the CDR3 is 14 residues. V lost 6 bases and J lost 5; bases outside the gene matches: 7. As DNA, the CDR3 is TGTGCCAGCAGAGAAGCGGGGGTGGGAGATACGCAGTATTTT. Translated: CASREAGVGDTQYF.

This chain connects TRBV6-1 to TRBJ1-5; D is unclear. Germline V gene sequence: CDR1 MNHNS, CDR2 SASEGT. This CDR3 contains 17 residues. V was trimmed by 6 bases and J by 0 bases, leaving 18 bases between them. DNA of the CDR3: TGTGCCAGCAGACCACGGAGGCCACGCCATAGCAATCAGCCCCAGCATTTT. The encoded protein is CASRPRRPRHSNQPQHF.

This clonotype was picked up a small number of times. V and J are TRBV7-9 and TRBJ1-2; 7 positions agree with TRBD1. Trimming cost V 2 bases and J 8 bases; bases outside gene matches: 5. The germline CDR1 and CDR2 sequences are SEHNR and FQNEAQ (reference sequence). The CDR3 runs 13 residues. CDR3: CASSLLTGSGYTF. The CDR3 DNA sequence: TGTGCCAGCAGCTTACTGACAGGGAGCGGCTACACCTTC. The complete variable domain, with remaining parts taken from reference TRBV7-9 and TRBJ1-2, reads DTGVSQNPRHKITKRGQNVTFRCDPISEHNRLYWYRQTLGQGPEFLTYFQNEAQLEKSRLLSDRFSAERPKGSFSTLEIQRTEQGDSAMYLCASSLLTGSGYTFGSGTRLTVV.

Ten or more counts support this clonotype. This chain connects TRBV20-1 to TRBJ1-6; a possible D gene is TRBD1 (5 bases). The CDR3 runs to 13 residues. The V end was cut by 3 bases, the J end by 9 bases, with 12 bases between. Germline V gives CDR1 DFQATT, CDR2 SNEGSKA (reference sequence). CDR3 bases: TGCAGTGCTAGTGCAGGGCCAACTTCACCCCTCCACTTT. Its protein is CSASAGPTSPLHF.

This clonotype was recorded many times. The chain has TRBV5-1 and TRBJ2-7, with 7 nucleotides matching TRBD1. Trimming removed 5 bases from V and 4 bases from J; junction bases left unmatched: 9. The CDR3 totals 14 residues. Germline V gene lookup returns CDR1 SGHRS and CDR2 YFSETQ. The CDR3 DNA reads TGCGCCAGCAGTACAGGGGAAAGTAGTTACGAGCAGTACTTC. Amino acids: CASSTGESSYEQYF.

This clonotype was detected ten times or more. The CDR3 DNA follows: TGTGCCAGCAGCCAACCTGGGACAGATACGCAGTATTTT. Its translation: CASSQPGTDTQYF. This chain connects TRBV4-2 to TRBJ2-3; no reliable D call. The germline V and J ends were trimmed by 2 bases and 3 bases, with 6 bases remaining between them. From germline, CDR1 is LGHNA and CDR2 YNFKEQ. The CDR3 is 13 amino acids.

This clonotype was seen more than once but under ten times. The rearrangement joins TRBV7-6 to TRBJ1-4, with D unresolved. Germline CDR1 SGHVS, CDR2 FNYEAQ. The CDR3 loop spans 16 amino acids. The V and J ends lost 3 bases and 9 bases respectively, with 20 bases between them. For the CDR3, the DNA is TGTGCCAGCAGCTTCGGGGTTAGCGGGATCCCCAAAAAACTGTTTTTT. This translates into CASSFGVSGIPKKLFF.

This clonotype has just a few counts. The J gene is TRBJ1-5, the V gene TRBV4-3; D might be TRBD1 (5 bases). CDR1 is LGHNA and CDR2 is YSLEER in the germline V gene. With 0 bases removed from V and 7 bases from J, the gap between germline ends came to 10 bases. The CDR3 consists of 14 residues. In DNA form, the CDR3 reads TGCGCCAGCAGCCAAGAAACGCGGGGCCAGCCCCAGCATTTT. Its translation is CASSQETRGQPQHF.

In the case of this clonotype: A much more abundant neighbour one base away suggests this may be a read error. The chain couples TRBV29-1 to TRBJ1-5; D is possibly TRBD1 (5 bases). Trimming pared 8 bases from V and 5 bases from J, leaving 16 bases between. The germline gives CDR1 SQVTM, CDR2 ANQGSEA. This CDR3 contains 13 residues. In nucleotides, the CDR3 is TGCAGCACTACCCTCGGGGGAGATCAGCCCCAGCATTTT. It yields the protein CSTTLGGDQPQHF.

Here the CDR3 DNA reads TGTGCCAGCAGCACAACAATGAACACTGAAGCTTTCTTT. This sequence encodes CASSTTMNTEAFF. The chain carries TRBV7-3 and TRBJ1-1; no clear D. V dropped 5 bases and J dropped 0 bases, with 7 bases sitting between them. The germline V gene encodes CDR1 SGHTA and CDR2 FQGTGA. The CDR3 covers 13 residues.